Listed here are 5 T cell receptor beta chains from one sample, sequenced in a study of blood T cell repertoires in COVID-19. Profiled with immunoSEQ multiplex PCR; TCRdb holds only in-frame clones, not every one. The sample records approximately 100,000 clones, around 82% being singletons. The source material was peripheral blood. These receptors all come from a man between 70 and 80 years old with active or convalescent COVID-19.

Only one count was recorded for this clone. V usage is TRBV5-6 and J usage is TRBJ1-5, with 7 positions matching TRBD1. The CDR3 extends over 15 amino acids. Germline CDR1 SGHDT, CDR2 YYEEEE. V was pared by 2 bases and J by 4 bases, with 6 bases of the junction left unmatched. The CDR3 region is CASSFAGTANQPQHF. The CDR3 DNA is TGTGCCAGCAGCTTTGCCGGGACAGCAAATCAGCCCCAGCATTTT.

The CDR3 bases are TGTGCCAGCAGCGCCGAACAGGGGGCCTATGGCTACACCTTC. Translating gives CASSAEQGAYGYTF. This chain uses TRBV9 with TRBJ1-2, with 9 bases lining up with TRBD1. The junction had 4 bases not matched to a gene; V was cut back by 3 bases and J by 4 bases. This CDR3 comprises 14 residues. Per the germline V gene, CDR1 is SGDLS and CDR2 is YYNGEE.

To note about this clone: A read error may produce the germline difference seen at one junction end. V usage is TRBV19 and J usage is TRBJ1-1, with 7 bases aligning to TRBD1. This CDR3 spans 14 amino acids. Germline V lookup: CDR1 LNHDA, CDR2 SQIVND (reference sequence). The CDR3 DNA follows: TGTGCCAGTACCCAAGACAGGGTGAAAACTGAAGCTTTCTTT. It specifies CASTQDRVKTEAFF.

The genes are TRBV6-5 and TRBJ2-5; TRBD2 matches 9 bases. The CDR3 extends over 15 amino acids. V trimming: 5 bases; J trimming: 3 bases; junction bases outside the gene matches: 7. In germline, CDR1 is MNHEY, CDR2 SVGAGI. Written as DNA, the CDR3 is TGTGCCAGCAGTAGACCGGGACTAGCAAAAGAGACCCAGTACTTC. Amino acid sequence: CASSRPGLAKETQYF.

A note on this clone: The junction departs from the called germline gene at one end, perhaps through a read error. The chain has TRBV7-2 and TRBJ1-6, with 9 bases that match TRBD1. The germline CDR1 and CDR2 sequences are SGHTA and FQGNSA. The CDR3 is 16 amino acids. The CDR3 region has the DNA TGTGCCAGCAGATTAGGAGGGGACAGGGTTGGTTCACCCCTCCACTTT. Translated: CASRLGGDRVGSPLHF.